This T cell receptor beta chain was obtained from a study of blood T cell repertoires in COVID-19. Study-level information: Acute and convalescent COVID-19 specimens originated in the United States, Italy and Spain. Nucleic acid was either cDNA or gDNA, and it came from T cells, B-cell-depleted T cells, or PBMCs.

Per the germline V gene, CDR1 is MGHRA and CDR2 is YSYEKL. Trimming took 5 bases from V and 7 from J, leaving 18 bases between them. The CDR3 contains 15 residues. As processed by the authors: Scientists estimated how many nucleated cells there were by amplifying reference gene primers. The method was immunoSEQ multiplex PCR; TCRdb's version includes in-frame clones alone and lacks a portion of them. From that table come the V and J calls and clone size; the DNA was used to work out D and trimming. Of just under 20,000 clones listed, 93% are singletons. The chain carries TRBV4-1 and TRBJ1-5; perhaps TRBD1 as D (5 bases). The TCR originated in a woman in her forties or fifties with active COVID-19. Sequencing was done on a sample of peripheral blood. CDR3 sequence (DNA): TGCGCCAGCAGCGCGATGCCGGGTCCAGGGCAGCCCCAGCATTTT. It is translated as CASSAMPGPGQPQHF.